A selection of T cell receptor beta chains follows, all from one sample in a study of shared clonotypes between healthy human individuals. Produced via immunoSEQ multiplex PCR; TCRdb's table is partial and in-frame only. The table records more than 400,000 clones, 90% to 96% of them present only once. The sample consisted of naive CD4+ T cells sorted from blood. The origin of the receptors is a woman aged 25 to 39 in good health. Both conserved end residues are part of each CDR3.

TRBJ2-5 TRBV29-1 CSVTGTSGRQETQYF
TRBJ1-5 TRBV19 CASSIEGLNQPQHF
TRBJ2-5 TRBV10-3 CAISEVLVGETQYF
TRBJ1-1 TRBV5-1 CASTSLGGGTEAFF
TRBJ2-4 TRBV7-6 CASSLGPTGAKNIQYF
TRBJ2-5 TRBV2 CASRTGTGLAKQYF
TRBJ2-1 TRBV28 CASTLGLVGSYNEQFF
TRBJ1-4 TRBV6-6 CASSGGSWGTNEKLFF
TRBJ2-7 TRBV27 CASSFSTGSLSYEQYF
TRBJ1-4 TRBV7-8 CASSPFARQQGVAEKLFF
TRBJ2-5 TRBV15 CATSRDRAGPQETQYF
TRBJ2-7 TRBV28 CASSFPDEQYF
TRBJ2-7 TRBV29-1 CSVGGRMVYEQYF
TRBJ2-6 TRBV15 CATSLTLSGANVLTF
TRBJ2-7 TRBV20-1 CSATDTYEQYF
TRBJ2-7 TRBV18 CASSPQGEDGEQYF
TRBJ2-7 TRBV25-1 CASSAGTSGSYEQYF
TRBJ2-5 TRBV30 CAWSTSPAGELETQYF
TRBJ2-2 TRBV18 CASSTARSKDTGELFF
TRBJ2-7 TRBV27 CASTTRDGFEQYF
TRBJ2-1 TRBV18 CASCLRERESGEQFF
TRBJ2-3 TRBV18 CASSPQGRRTDTQYF
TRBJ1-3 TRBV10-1 CASTSASGNTIYF
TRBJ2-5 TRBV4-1 CASSQGTGRRETQYF
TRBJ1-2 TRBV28 CASSYPSGTGDYGYTF
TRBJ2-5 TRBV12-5 CASGLTPKGLAGVGETQYF
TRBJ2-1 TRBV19 CASQPGLVNNEQFF
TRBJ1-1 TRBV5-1 CASSWGDRHTEAFF
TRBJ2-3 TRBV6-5 CASSRLAGGLDTQYF
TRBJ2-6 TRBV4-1 CASSQDAGPHSGANVLTF
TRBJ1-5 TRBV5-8 CASSLVGKLNQPQHF
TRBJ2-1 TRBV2 CASRLAGGPSYNEQFF
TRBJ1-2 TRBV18 CASSHSEFDPNYGYTF
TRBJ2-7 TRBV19 CASSLGRTYGIDEQYF
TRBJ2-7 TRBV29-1 CSVAVDARGEQYF
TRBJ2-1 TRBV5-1 CASSLTGLDDYEQFF
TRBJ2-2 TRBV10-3 CATSMGLAATGELFF
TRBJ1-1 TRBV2 CASSVFRSFNTEAFF
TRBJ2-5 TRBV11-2 CASSLGRGAGALKTQYF
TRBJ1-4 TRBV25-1 CASRGQLNEKLFF
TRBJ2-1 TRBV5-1 CASSLGNSDNEQFF
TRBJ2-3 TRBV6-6 CASSYTTDTQYF
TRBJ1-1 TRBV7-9 CASSSLGGTTFF
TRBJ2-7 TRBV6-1 CASSGLAVLSYEQYF
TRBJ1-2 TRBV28 CASSLVPRAATRGYGYTF
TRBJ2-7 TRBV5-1 CASSFGTSGTYEQYF
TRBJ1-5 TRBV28 CASSSEGRGSQPQHF
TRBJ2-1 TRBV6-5 CASRQLGGSGNEQFF
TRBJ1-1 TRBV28 CASSSGQTERAFF
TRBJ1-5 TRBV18 CASSRDGSNQPQHF
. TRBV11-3 CASSLVRLEQYF
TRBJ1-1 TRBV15 CATSREDRGPTEAFF
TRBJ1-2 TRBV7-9 CASSLTDGDYGYTF
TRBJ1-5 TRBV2 CASRPTATSNQPQHF
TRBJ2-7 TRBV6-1 CASRARGVSYEQYF
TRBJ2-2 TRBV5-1 CASSSGGSDTGELFF
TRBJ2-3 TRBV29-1 CSGQEFGSTDTQYF
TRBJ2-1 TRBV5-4 CASSLQGPPYNEQFF
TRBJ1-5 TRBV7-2 CASSSRQGSNQPQHF
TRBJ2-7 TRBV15 CATSRQAGGPYEQYF